This TCR beta chain was captured in a study of blood T cell repertoires in COVID-19 (dated by TCRdb to 2020 to 2021). A note on the overall study: Samples covering the acute and convalescent phases of COVID-19 were provided by collaborators in the United States, Italy and Spain. The samples were drawn from two sources: the first 160 participants of the ongoing ImmuneRACE study, and 1,000 to 1,500 subjects contributed by 6 global collaborators. The repertoires were released in a freely available public database meant as a resource for research on the immune response to SARS-CoV-2. HLA class I and class II types, where available, came from metadata supplied by the sample provider rather than from assay-based typing. The sample metadata nearly always contained a de-identified subject ID, COVID-19 status, age in years and sex. The prospective study material was composed of cDNA or gDNA derived from T cells, B-cell-depleted T cells, or PBMCs. The dataset comprised deeply sampled blood TCRbeta repertoires from subjects exposed to, actively infected with, or recovered from COVID-19.

Worth noting for this clone: This clone's antigen is unknown. One base away there is no much larger clone; base qualities are not given.

The immunoSEQ Assay, a bias-controlled multiplex PCR, was used to amplify TCRbeta CDR3 regions from genomic DNA. The original pipeline was this. The number of nucleated cells in each sample was estimated from the amplification of reference gene primers within the assay. To quantify the absolute abundance of each unique TCRbeta CDR3 rearrangement, sequence reads were collapsed and filtered. For each sample, productive Simpson clonality was calculated as the square root of Simpson's diversity index over productive rearrangements. TCRdb's version of the immuneACCESS table is confined to in-frame rearrangements and falls short of the full clone set. An unresolved V gene accounts for under half of the shortfall where checked; the remainder is of unknown origin. V and J calls and clone size follow that table, whereas D and trimming were derived from the DNA. The sample profile shows under 80,000 clones; 79% of them were found once. Over 30% of the sample goes to the ten largest clones.

Whole blood was collected in K2EDTA tubes by collaborating institutions according to the institutions' own protocols. For TCRbeta analysis, collaborator samples were shipped as frozen whole blood, as isolated PBMCs, or as DNA extracted from either sample type. Trimming accounts for 3 bases at V and 4 bases at J, while the number of junction bases matched to no gene is 9. CDR3 length: 15 amino acids, cysteine to phenylalanine. Only CDR3 DNA is held: 45 bases, read in frame from base 1. CDR1 and CDR2 are drawn from the germline V gene: SGHRS, YFSETQ. Beyond this particular receptor, the publication reports: Clinical and demographic metadata were provided uncurated, with the amount varying by source and participant.

Material for sequencing was peripheral blood. This sequence originates from a human donor in a cohort sampled during active COVID-19. This chain is built from TRBV5-1 and TRBJ2-7; 8 bases in between match TRBD1. CDR3 loop: CASSSAPGQAYEQYF. Here is the DNA: TGCGCCAGCAGCTCTGCACCGGGACAGGCTTACGAGCAGTACTTC.